The T cell receptor (beta chain) under discussion was sequenced for a study of identical twins. This clonotype appeared a few times. The antigen is unknown. This CDR3 is 16 amino acids long. V gave up 4 bases and J gave up 1 base, with 14 bases separating them. Germline V gives CDR1 SGDLS, CDR2 YYNGEE. Findings and caveats of the study: Cord blood beta clonotypes that were abundant carried fewer insertions, and memory repertoires showed no such trend. Researchers reported excess low generation probability among twin-shared out-of-frame alpha sequences. Zero-insertion results could be subject to partial confounding by invariant MAIT and iNKT cells.

TCRdb redid the calling of the 5' RACE reads with MiXCR, one entry per CDR3 protein. This sample has about 530,000 distinct CDR3 sequences, with around 20% found just once. This sample also appeared in a second study, on yellow fever vaccine responses in identical twins.

The chain links TRBV9 to TRBJ2-2, with TRBD2 as a possible D gene (6 bases). The receptor was derived from a woman aged 18-35 years in good health. The sequenced sample was CD4+ T cells sorted from blood. CDR3 sequence: CASSPTRDWNTGELFF. In nucleotides, the CDR3 is TGTGCCAGCAGCCCTACCCGGGACTGGAACACCGGGGAGCTGTTTTTT. The variable domain in full, with the rest retrieved from reference TRBV9 and TRBJ2-2, is DSGVTQTPKHLITATGQRVTLRCSPRSGDLSVYWYQQSLDQGLQFLIQYYNGEERAKGNILERFSAQQFPDLHSELNLSSLELGDSALYFCASSPTRDWNTGELFFGEGSRLTVL.